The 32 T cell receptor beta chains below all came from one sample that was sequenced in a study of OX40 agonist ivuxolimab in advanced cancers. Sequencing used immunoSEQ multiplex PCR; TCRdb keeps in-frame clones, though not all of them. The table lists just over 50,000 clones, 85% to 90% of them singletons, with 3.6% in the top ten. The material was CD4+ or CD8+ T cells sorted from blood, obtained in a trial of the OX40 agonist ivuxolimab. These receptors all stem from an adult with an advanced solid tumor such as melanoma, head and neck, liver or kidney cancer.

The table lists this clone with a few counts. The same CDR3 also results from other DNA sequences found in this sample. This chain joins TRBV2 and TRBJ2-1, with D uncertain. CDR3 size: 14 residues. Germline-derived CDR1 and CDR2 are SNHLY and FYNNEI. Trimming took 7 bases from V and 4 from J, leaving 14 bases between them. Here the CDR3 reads CASNAGLSYNEQFF. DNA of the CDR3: TGTGCCAGCAACGCAGGCCTCTCATACAATGAGCAGTTCTTC.

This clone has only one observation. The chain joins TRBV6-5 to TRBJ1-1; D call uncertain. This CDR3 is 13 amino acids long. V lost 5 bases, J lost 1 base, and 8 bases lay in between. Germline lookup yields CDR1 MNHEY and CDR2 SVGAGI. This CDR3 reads CASSLDWNTEAFF. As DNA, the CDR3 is TGTGCCAGCAGTCTTGACTGGAACACTGAAGCTTTCTTT.

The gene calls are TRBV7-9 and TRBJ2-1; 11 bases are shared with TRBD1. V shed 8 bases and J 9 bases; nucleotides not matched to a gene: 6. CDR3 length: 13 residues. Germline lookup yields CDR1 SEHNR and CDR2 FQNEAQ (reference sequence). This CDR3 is CASAGTGGLEQFF. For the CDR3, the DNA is TGTGCCAGCGCCGGGACAGGGGGTCTTGAGCAGTTCTTC.

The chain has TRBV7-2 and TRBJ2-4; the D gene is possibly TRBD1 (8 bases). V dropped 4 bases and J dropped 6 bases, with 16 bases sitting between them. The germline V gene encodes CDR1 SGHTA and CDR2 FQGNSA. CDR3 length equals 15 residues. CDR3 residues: CASSSQTGEGNIQYF. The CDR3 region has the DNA TGTGCCAGCAGCTCCCAGACAGGGGAGGGAAACATTCAGTACTTC.

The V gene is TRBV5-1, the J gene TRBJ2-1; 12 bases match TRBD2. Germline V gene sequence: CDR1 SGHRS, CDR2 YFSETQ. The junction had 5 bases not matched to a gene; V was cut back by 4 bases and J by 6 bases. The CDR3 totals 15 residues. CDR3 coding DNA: TGCGCCAGCAGCCCGGGACTAGCGGGTGGCAATGAGCAGTTCTTC. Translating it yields CASSPGLAGGNEQFF.

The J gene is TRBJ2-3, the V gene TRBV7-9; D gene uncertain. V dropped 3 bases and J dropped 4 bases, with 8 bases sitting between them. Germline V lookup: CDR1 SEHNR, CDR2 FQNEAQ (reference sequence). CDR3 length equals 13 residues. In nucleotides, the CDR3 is TGTGCCAGCAGCTTCGACGGCGCAGATACGCAGTATTTT. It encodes CASSFDGADTQYF.

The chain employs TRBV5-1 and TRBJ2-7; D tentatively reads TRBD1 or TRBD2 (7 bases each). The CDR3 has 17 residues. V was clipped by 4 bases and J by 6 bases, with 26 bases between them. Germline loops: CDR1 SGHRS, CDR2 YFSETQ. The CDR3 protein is CASSPQGIAAGFGEQYF. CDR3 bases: TGCGCCAGCAGCCCACAGGGGATTGCAGCGGGGTTTGGCGAGCAGTACTTC.

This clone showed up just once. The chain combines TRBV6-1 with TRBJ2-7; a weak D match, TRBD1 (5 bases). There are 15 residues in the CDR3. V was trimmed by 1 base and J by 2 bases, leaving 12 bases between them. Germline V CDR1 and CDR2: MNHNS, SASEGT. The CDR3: CASSEERGITYEQYF. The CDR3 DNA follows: TGTGCCAGCAGTGAAGAAAGGGGAATAACCTACGAGCAGTACTTC.

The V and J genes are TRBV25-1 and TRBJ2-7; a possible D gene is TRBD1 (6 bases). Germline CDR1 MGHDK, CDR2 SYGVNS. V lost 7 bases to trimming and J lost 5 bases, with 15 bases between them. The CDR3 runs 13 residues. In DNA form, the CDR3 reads TGTGCCAGCACTGGGGGCGGGTCCCACGAGCAGTACTTC. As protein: CASTGGGSHEQYF.

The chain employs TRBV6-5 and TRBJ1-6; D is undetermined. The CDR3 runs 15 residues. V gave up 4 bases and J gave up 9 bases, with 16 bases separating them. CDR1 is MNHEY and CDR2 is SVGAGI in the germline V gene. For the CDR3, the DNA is TGTGCCAGCAGTTCGGACTTTTGGACGACTTCACCCCTCCACTTT. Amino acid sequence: CASSSDFWTTSPLHF.

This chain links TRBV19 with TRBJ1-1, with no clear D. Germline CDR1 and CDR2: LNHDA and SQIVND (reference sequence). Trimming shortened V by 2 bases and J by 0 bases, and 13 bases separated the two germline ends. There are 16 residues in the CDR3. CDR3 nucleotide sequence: TGTGCCAGTAGTATATTTGGGGTCGTGATGAACACTGAAGCTTTCTTT. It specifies CASSIFGVVMNTEAFF.

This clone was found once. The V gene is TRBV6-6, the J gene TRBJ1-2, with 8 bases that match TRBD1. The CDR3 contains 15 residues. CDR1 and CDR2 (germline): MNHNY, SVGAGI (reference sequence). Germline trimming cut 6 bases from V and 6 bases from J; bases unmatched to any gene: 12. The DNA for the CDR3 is TGTGCCAGCAGCGTCACCCACAGGGGGGACAATGGCTACACCTTC. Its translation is CASSVTHRGDNGYTF.

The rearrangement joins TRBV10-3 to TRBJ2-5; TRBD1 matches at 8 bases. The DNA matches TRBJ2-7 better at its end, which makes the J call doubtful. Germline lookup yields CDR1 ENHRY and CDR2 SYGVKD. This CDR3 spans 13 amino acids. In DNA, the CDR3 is TGTGCCATCAGTGAGGGACAGGGCTACGAGCAGTACTTC. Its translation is CAISEGQGYEQYF.

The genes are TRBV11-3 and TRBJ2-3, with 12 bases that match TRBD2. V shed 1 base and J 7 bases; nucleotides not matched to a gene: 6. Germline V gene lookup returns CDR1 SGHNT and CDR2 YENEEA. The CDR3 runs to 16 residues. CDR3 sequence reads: CASSLATSGRGNTQYF. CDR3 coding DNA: TGTGCCAGCAGCTTAGCGACTAGCGGGAGAGGAAATACGCAGTATTTT. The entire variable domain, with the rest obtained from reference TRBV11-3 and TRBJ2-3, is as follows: EAGVVQSPRYKIIEKKQPVAFWCNPISGHNTLYWYLQNLGQGPELLIRYENEEAVDDSQLPKDRFSAERLKGVDSTLKIQPAELGDSAVYLCASSLATSGRGNTQYFGPGTRLTVL.

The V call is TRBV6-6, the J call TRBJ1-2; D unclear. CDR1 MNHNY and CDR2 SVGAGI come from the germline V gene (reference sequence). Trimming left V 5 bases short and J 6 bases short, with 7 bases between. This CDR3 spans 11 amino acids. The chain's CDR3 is CASSGGDGYTF. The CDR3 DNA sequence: TGTGCCAGCAGTGGAGGAGATGGCTACACCTTC.

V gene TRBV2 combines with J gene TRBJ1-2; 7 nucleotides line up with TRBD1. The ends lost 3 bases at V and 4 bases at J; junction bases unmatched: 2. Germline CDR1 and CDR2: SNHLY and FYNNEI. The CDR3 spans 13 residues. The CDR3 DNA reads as TGTGCCAGCAGTGACAGGGGGTCCTATGGCTACACCTTC. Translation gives CASSDRGSYGYTF.

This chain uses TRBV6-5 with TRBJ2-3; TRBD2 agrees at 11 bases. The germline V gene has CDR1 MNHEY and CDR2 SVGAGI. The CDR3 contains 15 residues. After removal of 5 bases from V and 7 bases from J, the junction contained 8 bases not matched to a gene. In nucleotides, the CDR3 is TGTGCCAGCAGTCCGTTCGGGACTAGCGGTCATACGCAGTATTTT. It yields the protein CASSPFGTSGHTQYF.

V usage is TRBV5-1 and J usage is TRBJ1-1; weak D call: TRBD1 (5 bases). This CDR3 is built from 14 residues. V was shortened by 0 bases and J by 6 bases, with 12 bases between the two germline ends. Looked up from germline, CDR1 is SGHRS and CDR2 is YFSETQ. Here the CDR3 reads CASSLGVRGAEAFF. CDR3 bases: TGCGCCAGCAGCTTGGGGGTTAGGGGCGCTGAAGCTTTCTTT.

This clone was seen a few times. CDR3 DNA: TGTGCCAGCAGGCAATCCCTGAGGGGGGCATCCTATAATTCACCCCTCCACTTT. Amino acids: CASRQSLRGASYNSPLHF. This chain links TRBV28 with TRBJ1-6; a possible D gene is TRBD1 (6 bases). Germline assignment: CDR1 MDHEN and CDR2 SYDVKM. V was pared by 6 bases and J by 1 base, with 19 bases between. CDR3 length equals 18 residues.

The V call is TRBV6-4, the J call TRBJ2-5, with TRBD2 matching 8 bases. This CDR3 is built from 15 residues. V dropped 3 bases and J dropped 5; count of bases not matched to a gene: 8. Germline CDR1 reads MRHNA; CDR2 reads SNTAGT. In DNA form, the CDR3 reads TGTGCCAGCAGTGAGGCTAGCGGGCTGGGGGAGACCCAGTACTTC. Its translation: CASSEASGLGETQYF.

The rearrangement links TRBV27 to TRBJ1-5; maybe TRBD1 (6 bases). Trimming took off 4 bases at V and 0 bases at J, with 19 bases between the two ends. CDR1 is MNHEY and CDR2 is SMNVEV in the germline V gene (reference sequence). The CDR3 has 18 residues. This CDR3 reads CASSSLTGDVYSNQPQHF. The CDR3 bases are TGTGCCAGCAGTTCATTGACAGGAGACGTTTATAGCAATCAGCCCCAGCATTTT.

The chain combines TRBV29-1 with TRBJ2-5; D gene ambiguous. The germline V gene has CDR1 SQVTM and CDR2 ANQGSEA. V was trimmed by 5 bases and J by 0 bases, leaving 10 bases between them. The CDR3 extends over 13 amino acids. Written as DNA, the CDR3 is TGCAGCGTTATTCAACTGTACCAAGAGACCCAGTACTTC. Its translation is CSVIQLYQETQYF. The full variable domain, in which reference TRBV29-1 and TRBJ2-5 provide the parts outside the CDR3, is SAVISQKPSRDICQRGTSLTIQCQVDSQVTMMFWYRQQPGQSLTLIATANQGSEATYESGFVIDKFPISRPNLTFSTLTVSNMSPEDSSIYLCSVIQLYQETQYFGPGTRLLVL.

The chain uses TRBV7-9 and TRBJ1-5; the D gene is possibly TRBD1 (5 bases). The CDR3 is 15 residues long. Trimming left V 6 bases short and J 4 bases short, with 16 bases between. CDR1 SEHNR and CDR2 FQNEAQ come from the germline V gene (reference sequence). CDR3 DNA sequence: TGTGCCAGCAGACCACAGACAGAGCAGAATCAGCCCCAGCATTTT. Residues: CASRPQTEQNQPQHF.

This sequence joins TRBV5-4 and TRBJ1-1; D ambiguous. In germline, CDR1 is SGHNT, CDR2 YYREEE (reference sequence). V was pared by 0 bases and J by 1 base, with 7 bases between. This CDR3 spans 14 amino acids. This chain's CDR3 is CASSLAFGNTEAFF. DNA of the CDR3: TGTGCCAGCAGCTTGGCCTTCGGGAACACTGAAGCTTTCTTT.

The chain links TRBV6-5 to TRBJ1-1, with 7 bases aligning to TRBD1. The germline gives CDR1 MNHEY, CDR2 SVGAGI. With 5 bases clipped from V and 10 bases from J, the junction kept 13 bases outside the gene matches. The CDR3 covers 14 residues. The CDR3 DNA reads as TGTGCCAGCAGTCTAAGGGGTAGACAGGGTAGAGCTTTCTTT. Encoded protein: CASSLRGRQGRAFF.

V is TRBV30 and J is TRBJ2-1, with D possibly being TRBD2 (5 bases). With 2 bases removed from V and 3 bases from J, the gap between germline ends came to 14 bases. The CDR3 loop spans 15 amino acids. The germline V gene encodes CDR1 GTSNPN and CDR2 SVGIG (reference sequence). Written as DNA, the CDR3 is TGTGCCTGGAGTAAAGGTGCGGGCCTCTACAATGAGCAGTTCTTC. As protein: CAWSKGAGLYNEQFF.

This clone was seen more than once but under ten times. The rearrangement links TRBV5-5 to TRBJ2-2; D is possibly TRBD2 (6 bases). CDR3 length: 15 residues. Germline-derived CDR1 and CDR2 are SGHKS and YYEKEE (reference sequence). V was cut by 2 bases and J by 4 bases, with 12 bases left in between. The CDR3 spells CASSFLLRGTGELFF. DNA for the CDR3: TGTGCCAGCAGCTTTCTATTGCGGGGCACCGGGGAGCTGTTTTTT.

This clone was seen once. The CDR3 region is CASERQFFYEQYF. CDR3 nucleotide sequence: TGTGCCAGCGAGAGACAGTTTTTCTACGAGCAGTACTTC. J is TRBJ2-7 and V is TRBV11-2, with D possibly TRBD1 on 5 matching bases. Trimming shortened V by 8 bases and J by 3 bases, and 14 bases separated the two germline ends. The CDR3 is 13 amino acids. Germline CDR1 SGHAT, CDR2 FQNNGV.

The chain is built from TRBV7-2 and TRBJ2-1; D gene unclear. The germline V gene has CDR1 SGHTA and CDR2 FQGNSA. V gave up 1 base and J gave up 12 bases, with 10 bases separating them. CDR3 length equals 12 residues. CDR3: CASSLVMFRQFF. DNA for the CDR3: TGTGCCAGCAGCTTAGTTATGTTTAGGCAGTTCTTC.

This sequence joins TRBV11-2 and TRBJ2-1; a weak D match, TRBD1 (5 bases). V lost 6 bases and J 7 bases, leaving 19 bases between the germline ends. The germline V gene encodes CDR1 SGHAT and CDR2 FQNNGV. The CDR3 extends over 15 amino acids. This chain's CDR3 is CASRHPESGANEQFF. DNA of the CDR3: TGTGCCAGCAGACATCCCGAGTCTGGGGCAAATGAGCAGTTCTTC.

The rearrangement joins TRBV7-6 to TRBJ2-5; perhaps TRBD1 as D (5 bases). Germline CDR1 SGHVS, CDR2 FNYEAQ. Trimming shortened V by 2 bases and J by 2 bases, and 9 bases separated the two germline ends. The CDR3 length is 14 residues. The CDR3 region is CASSLRQPQETQYF. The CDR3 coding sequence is TGTGCCAGCAGCTTACGACAGCCGCAAGAGACCCAGTACTTC.

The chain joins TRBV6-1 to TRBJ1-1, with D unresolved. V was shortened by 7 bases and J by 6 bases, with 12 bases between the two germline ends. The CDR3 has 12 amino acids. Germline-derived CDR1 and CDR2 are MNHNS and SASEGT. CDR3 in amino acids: CASIPPFPEAFF. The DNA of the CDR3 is TGTGCCAGCATACCTCCCTTTCCTGAAGCTTTCTTT.